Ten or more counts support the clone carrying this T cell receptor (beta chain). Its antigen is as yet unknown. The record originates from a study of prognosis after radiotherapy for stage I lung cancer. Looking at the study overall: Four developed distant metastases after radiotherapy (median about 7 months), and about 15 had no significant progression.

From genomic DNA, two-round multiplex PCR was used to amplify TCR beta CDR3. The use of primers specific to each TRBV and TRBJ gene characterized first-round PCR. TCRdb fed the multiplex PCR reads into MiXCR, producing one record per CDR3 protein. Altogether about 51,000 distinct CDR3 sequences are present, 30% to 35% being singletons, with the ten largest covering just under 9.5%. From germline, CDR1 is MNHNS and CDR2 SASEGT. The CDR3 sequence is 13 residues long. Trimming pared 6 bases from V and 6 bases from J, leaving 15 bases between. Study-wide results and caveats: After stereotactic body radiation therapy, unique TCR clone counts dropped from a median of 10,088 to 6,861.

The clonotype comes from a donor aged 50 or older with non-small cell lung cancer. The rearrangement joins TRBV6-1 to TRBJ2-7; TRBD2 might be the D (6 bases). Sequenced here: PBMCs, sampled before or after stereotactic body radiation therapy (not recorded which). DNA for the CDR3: TGTGCCAGCAGGATTCCCGGGGGTTCCGAGCAGTACTTC. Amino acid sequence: CASRIPGGSEQYF.